This T cell receptor beta chain appears in the sequencing data of a study of blood T cell repertoires in COVID-19. Germline CDR1 and CDR2: LNHDA and SQIVND (reference sequence). The V and J ends lost 9 bases and 0 bases respectively, with 11 bases between them. The CDR3 is 13 residues long. TCRdb keeps only in-frame clones here, not all; method: immunoSEQ multiplex PCR. Among roughly 190,000 clones listed, more than 75% were seen once. This clone was counted a single time. The chain links TRBV19 to TRBJ1-1; D is perhaps TRBD1 (5 bases). This TCR derives from a woman aged 45-65 years with acute COVID-19. What was sequenced was PBMCs or T cells enriched from blood (not recorded which). The CDR3 protein is CASKGAVNTEAFF. The CDR3 region has the DNA TGTGCCAGCAAAGGGGCTGTGAACACTGAAGCTTTCTTT.